Below are 5 T cell receptor beta chains sequenced from a single sample in a study of CD8 T cells in Susac syndrome. With random hexamers, reverse transcription was performed on about 0.5 to 1 ug of RNA. One entry per CDR3 protein, called by TCRdb with MiXCR from the immunoSEQ multiplex PCR reads. The sample lists a few hundred thousand distinct CDR3 sequences; approximately 95% were seen once. Sequencing was performed on CD4+ T cells from PBMCs. Receptors were obtained from a human donor with multiple sclerosis.

The chain carries TRBV30 and TRBJ2-1, with D unresolved. The CDR3 consists of 14 residues. Deletions cut 5 bases from V and 0 bases from J, with 11 bases between. Germline CDR1 reads GTSNPN; CDR2 reads SVGIG (reference sequence). The CDR3: CAWSTFSSYNEQFF. The DNA of the CDR3 is TGTGCCTGGTCGACCTTTAGCTCCTACAATGAGCAGTTCTTC.

The gene calls are TRBV24-1 and TRBJ2-1, with 8 positions matching TRBD1. V dropped 5 bases and J dropped 8; count of bases not matched to a gene: 4. The CDR3 extends over 13 amino acids. Per germline, CDR1 KGHDR and CDR2 SFDVKD. The CDR3 DNA sequence: TGTGCCACCAGTGCAGGGGGCAGGGATGAGCAGTTCTTC. Protein product: CATSAGGRDEQFF.

Only a few counts were recorded for this clonotype. This rearrangement joins TRBV12-3 or TRBV12-4 to TRBJ1-1; 8 nucleotides line up with TRBD1. The V segment lost 5 bases and the J segment 3 bases; nucleotides outside the gene matches: 5. This CDR3 contains 14 residues. CDR3 in amino acids: CASSLRGRDTEAFF. As DNA, the CDR3 is TGTGCCAGCAGTCTCAGGGGGCGCGACACTGAAGCTTTCTTT.

The CDR3 sequence: CASSSYPSGGAYNEQFF. CDR3 sequence (DNA): TGTGCCAGCAGTTCCTACCCGTCGGGGGGCGCCTACAATGAGCAGTTCTTC. This sequence joins TRBV27 and TRBJ2-1; maybe TRBD2 (7 bases). V was shortened by 4 bases and J by 2 bases, with 18 bases between the two germline ends. Germline values: CDR1 MNHEY, CDR2 SMNVEV (reference sequence). There are 17 residues in the CDR3.

The rearrangement links TRBV29-1 to TRBJ2-7; tentatively, D is TRBD2 (6 bases). Germline V lookup: CDR1 SQVTM, CDR2 ANQGSEA. This CDR3 is 14 amino acids long. Trimming left V 6 bases short and J 0 bases short, with 15 bases between. The CDR3 reads CSVASGLGSYEQYF. Here the CDR3 DNA reads TGCAGCGTAGCTTCGGGACTGGGCTCCTACGAGCAGTACTTC.